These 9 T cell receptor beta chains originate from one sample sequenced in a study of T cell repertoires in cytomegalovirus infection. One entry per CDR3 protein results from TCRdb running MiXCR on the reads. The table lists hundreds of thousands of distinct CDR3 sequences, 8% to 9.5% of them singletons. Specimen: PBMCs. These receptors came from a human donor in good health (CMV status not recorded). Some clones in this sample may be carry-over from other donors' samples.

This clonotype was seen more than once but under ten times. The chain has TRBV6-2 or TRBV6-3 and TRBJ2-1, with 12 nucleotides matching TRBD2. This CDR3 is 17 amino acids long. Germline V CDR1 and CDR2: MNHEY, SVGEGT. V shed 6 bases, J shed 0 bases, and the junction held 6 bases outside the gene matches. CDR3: CASRAPGLAGSYNEQFF. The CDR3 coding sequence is TGTGCCAGCAGGGCCCCGGGACTAGCGGGCTCCTACAATGAGCAGTTCTTC.

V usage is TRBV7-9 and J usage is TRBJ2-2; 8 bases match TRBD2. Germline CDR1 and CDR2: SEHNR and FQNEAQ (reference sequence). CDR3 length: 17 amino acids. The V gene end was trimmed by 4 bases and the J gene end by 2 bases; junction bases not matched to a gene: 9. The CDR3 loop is CASSYARAGANTGELFF. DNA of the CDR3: TGTGCCAGCAGCTACGCGAGAGCGGGGGCCAACACCGGGGAGCTGTTTTTT. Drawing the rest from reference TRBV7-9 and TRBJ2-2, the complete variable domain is DTGVSQNPRHKITKRGQNVTFRCDPISEHNRLYWYRQTLGQGPEFLTYFQNEAQLEKSRLLSDRFSAERPKGSFSTLEIQRTEQGDSAMYLCASSYARAGANTGELFFGEGSRLTVL.

The CDR3, as DNA: TGTGCCAGCAGTCCATCCCGGGGGGGACAGCCCCAGCATTTT. It yields the protein CASSPSRGGQPQHF. The chain carries TRBV27 and TRBJ1-5; a weak D match, TRBD1 (5 bases). The length of the CDR3 is 14 residues. The germline V and J ends were trimmed by 5 bases and 7 bases, with 15 bases remaining between them. CDR1 and CDR2 from the germline V gene are MNHEY and SMNVEV (reference sequence).

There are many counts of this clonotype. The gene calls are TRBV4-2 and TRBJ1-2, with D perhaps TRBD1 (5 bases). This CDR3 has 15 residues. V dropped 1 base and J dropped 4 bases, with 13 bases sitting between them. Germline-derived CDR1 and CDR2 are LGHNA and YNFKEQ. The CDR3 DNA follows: TGTGCCAGCAGCCAAGCCACCCAGGGCGGCTATGGCTACACCTTC. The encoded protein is CASSQATQGGYGYTF.

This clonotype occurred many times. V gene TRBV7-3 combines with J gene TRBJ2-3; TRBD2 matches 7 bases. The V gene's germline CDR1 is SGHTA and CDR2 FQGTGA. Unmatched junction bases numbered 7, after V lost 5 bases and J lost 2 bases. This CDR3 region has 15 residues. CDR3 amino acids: CASSATSEITDTQYF. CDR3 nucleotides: TGTGCCAGCAGCGCTACTAGCGAGATCACAGATACGCAGTATTTT.

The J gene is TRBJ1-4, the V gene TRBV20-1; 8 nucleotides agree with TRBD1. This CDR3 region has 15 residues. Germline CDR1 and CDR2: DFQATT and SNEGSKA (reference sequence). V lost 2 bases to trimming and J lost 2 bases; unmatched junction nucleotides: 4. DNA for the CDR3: TGCAGTGCTAGAACCAGGACAGGGACTAATGAAAAACTGTTTTTT. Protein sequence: CSARTRTGTNEKLFF.

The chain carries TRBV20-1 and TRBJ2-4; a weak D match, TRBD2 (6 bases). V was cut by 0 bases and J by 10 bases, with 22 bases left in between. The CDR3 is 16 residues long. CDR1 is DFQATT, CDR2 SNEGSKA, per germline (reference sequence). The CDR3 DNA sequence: TGCAGTGCTAGAGATCCTTCGGCGTCGCAGGAGGGGATTCAGTACTTC. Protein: CSARDPSASQEGIQYF.

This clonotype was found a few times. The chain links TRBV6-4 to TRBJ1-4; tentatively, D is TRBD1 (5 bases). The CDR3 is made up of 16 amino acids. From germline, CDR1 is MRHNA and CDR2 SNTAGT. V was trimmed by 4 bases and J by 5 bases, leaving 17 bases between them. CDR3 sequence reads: CASSGQQGGTNEKLFF. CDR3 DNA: TGTGCCAGCAGTGGACAGCAGGGAGGGACGAATGAAAAACTGTTTTTT.

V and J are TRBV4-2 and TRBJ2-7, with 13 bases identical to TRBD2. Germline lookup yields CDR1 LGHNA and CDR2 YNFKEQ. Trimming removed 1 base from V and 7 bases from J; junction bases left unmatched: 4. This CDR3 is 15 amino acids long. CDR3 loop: CASSQGTSGSREQYF. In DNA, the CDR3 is TGTGCCAGCAGCCAAGGGACTAGCGGGAGTCGTGAGCAGTACTTC.